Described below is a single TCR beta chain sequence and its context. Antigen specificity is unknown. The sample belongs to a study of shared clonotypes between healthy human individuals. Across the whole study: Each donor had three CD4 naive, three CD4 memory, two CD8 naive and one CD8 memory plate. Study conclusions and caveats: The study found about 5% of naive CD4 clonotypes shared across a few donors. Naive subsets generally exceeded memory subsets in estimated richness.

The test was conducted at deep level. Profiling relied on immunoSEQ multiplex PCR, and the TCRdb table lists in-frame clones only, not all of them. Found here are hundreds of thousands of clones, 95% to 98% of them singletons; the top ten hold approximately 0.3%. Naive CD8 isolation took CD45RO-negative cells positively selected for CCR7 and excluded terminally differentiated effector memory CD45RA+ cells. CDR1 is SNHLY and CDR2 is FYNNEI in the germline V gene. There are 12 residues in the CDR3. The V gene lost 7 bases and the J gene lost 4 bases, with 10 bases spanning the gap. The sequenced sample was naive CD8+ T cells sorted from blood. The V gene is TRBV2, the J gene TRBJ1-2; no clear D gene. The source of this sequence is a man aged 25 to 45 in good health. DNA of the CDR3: TGTGCCAGCATCCCTCCCGGCTATGGCTACACCTTC. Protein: CASIPPGYGYTF.